This paragraph reports one TCR beta chain. In its sample, this clone was seen a few times. The antigen this receptor binds is unknown. Germline is not matched at one junction end, which may reflect a read error. Each donor gave one peripheral blood draw, about 100 mL on average, collected into heparinised tubes. Naive, central memory, regulatory and stem cell-like memory CD4+ T cells were sorted on a BD FACSAria II using a panel including CD45RO, CCR7, CD25, CD127, CD95 and CD27. All sorted populations exceeded 95% purity. PBMCs were separated immediately by Lymphoprep density gradient centrifugation and were stained directly, without being cultured. To minimize batch effects, samples were stained and sorted in pairs, one healthy donor with one patient per experiment. This entry belongs to a study of beta chain features in type 1 diabetes (dated by TCRdb to the late 2010s). Looking at the study overall: Patients and healthy donors did not differ in mean age, gender distribution, total cell number or subset yield. In the study, recently diagnosed type 1 diabetes patients and matched healthy donors were compared on the TCRB repertoires of their sorted circulating CD4+ T cell subsets. A total of over 95,000,000 sorted cells were examined across all samples, and RNA yield correlated strongly with the number of cells per subset. Whereas all 30 or so donors provided naive and central memory subsets, regulatory and stem cell-like memory subsets were isolated from just 8 patients and roughly eight healthy donors.

The entire amount of isolated RNA was reverse transcribed using the High Capacity cDNA Reverse Transcription Kit, so the sequenced TCRB transcripts were expressed ones. Deep immunoSEQ sequencing was performed on naive, central memory and regulatory T cell samples, with an average of roughly 3.3 million total reads per sample. Sorted cells were lysed in RLT buffer and RNA was extracted with DNase-treated RNeasy Micro or Mini kits, depending on cell number. To prevent cross-contamination, each cell subset was processed individually, whereas patient and healthy donor samples were processed jointly. The immunoSEQ multiplex PCR was used to amplify TCRB sequences from cDNA, generating 87-bp fragments that spanned the CDR3 region. The amplicons were sequenced using the Illumina HiSeq platform. The study's processing was this. PCR bias was corrected computationally using synthetic template baselines, and reads within Hamming distance 2 were collapsed, with unmergeable singletons discarded. Reads were aligned against IMGT so that V, D and J genes, CDR3 length and insertions or deletions at six rearrangement sites could be assigned. Within each subset, clonotype counts were normalized to the number of sorted cells before true diversity and Gini coefficients were calculated with the tcR R package. The overlap coefficient, calculated on TCRB nucleotide sequences, was used to measure repertoire sharing. Not all clones reach the TCRdb copy of this immuneACCESS table, which keeps in-frame sequences only. Checked studies attribute under half of the gap to unresolved V genes and leave the rest unexplained. V and J calls plus clone size are reproduced from that table; the DNA served to infer D and trimming. This sample gives 130,000 to 150,000 clones in total; 6.9% of them show up just once. In total, the top ten clones hold 1.1% to 1.5% of the sample.

The full study reports these points: Because cDNA was sequenced instead of genomic DNA, activated cells with high expression could be over-represented, although the groups did not differ in activation or CD3 levels. Shorter templates might be favored by PCR, yet because patient and control samples were amplified and corrected together, any such skew would affect both groups equally. Type 1 diabetes patients showed a moderate but significant shortening of TCRB CDR3 length in all four CD4+ subsets. Because small numbers of individuals were included in the HLA sub-analyses, any influence of HLA type on TCRB rearrangement was left unresolved. Naive, central memory and regulatory TCRB repertoires appeared to be more similar among patients than among healthy donors. Fewer insertions and more nucleotide deletions at VDJ recombination sites were observed in patients with type 1 diabetes, implying thymic rearrangement abnormalities.

The origin of this receptor is a woman in her 30s in good health. Source material: central memory CD4+ T cells from blood.

The CDR3 has the sequence CAISVGQENGYTF. The sequenced DNA is TGTGCCATCAGTGTGGGACAGGAAAATGGCTACACCTTC. The rearrangement joined TRBV6-5 to TRBJ1-2; 8 of the junction bases match TRBD1. CDR1 and CDR2 (MNHEY, SVGAGI) derive from the germline V gene. There are 13 amino acids in the CDR3, from cysteine to phenylalanine inclusive. The kept DNA is CDR3 alone, 39 bases in frame from the first base.